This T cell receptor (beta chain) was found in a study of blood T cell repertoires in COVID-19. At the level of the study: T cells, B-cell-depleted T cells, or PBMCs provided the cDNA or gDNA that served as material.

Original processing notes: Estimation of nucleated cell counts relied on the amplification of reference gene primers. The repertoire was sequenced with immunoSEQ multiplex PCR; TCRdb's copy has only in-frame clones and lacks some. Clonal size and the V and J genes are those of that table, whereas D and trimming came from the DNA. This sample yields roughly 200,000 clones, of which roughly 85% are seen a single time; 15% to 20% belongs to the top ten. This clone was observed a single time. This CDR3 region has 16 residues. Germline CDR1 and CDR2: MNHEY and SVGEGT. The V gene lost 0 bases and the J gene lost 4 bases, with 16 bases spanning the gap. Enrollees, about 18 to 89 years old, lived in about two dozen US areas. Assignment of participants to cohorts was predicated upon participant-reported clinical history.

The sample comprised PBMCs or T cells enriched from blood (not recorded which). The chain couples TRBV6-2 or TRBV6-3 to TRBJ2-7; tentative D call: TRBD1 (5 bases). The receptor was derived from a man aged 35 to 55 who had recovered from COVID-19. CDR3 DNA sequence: TGTGCCAGCAGTTACTCGATAACAGGAACCTTTTACGAGCAGTACTTC. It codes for CASSYSITGTFYEQYF.